The 19 T cell receptor beta chains presented below share a single source sample, sequenced in a study of Ad26.COV2.S vaccination and SARS-CoV-2 variants. This sample's treatment: 15 to 20 received Ad26.COV2.S at low or high dose, single or two shots; about 5 received placebo; per-sample allocation not given. The investigators took samples on day 63 after the first vaccine or placebo injection. Assay: immunoSEQ multiplex PCR; the TCRdb copy retains only in-frame clones and omits some. Of over 250,000 clones in the sample, more than 70% were seen once. The sequenced sample was peripheral blood, obtained in a trial of Ad26.COV2.S vaccine versus placebo. These receptors were collected from a person aged 18 to 59 who received the Ad26.COV2.S COVID-19 vaccine or a placebo.

A word on this clone: One end of the junction varies from germline; a read error may be responsible. The chain has TRBV30 and TRBJ1-1, with D unclear. This CDR3 spans 12 amino acids. The germline V gene encodes CDR1 GTSNPN and CDR2 SVGIG (reference sequence). The CDR3 sequence: CAWSATNSEAFF. The CDR3 DNA sequence: TGTGCCTGGAGTGCCACGAACAGTGAAGCTTTCTTT.

The chain uses TRBV5-1 and TRBJ1-1; a possible D gene is TRBD1 (6 bases). CDR1 and CDR2 (germline): SGHRS, YFSETQ. The V gene lost 4 bases and the J gene lost 0 bases, with 16 bases spanning the gap. The length of the CDR3 is 16 residues. CDR3 protein: CASSPNTGTMNTEAFF. The CDR3 region has the DNA TGCGCCAGCAGCCCAAATACAGGGACTATGAACACTGAAGCTTTCTTT.

The CDR3 spells CASSLAAGRGETQYF. CDR3 nucleotide sequence: TGTGCCAGCAGCTTAGCGGCGGGCAGGGGAGAGACCCAGTACTTC. The chain has TRBV7-8 and TRBJ2-5; TRBD1 is a possible D gene (6 bases). V lost 0 bases and J lost 4, with 12 bases in between. The CDR3 is 15 amino acids. Germline loops: CDR1 SGHVS, CDR2 FQNEAQ.

CDR3 region: CASSLSTANTGELFF. CDR3 coding DNA: TGTGCCAGCAGCTTATCAACGGCGAACACCGGGGAGCTGTTTTTT. V gene TRBV11-2 combines with J gene TRBJ2-2; D remains ambiguous. In germline, CDR1 is SGHAT, CDR2 FQNNGV. The CDR3 sequence is 15 residues long. With 2 bases removed from V and 0 bases from J, the gap between germline ends came to 7 bases.

J is TRBJ1-2 and V is TRBV4-1; D remains ambiguous. Germline CDR1 and CDR2: MGHRA and YSYEKL. V lost 0 bases to trimming and J lost 1 base, with 12 bases between them. The CDR3 covers 16 residues. The DNA for the CDR3 is TGCGCCAGCAGCCAAGATAAATGGGCGGGTAACTATGGCTACACCTTC. This sequence encodes CASSQDKWAGNYGYTF.

The V and J genes are TRBV28 and TRBJ2-1; a possible D gene is TRBD2 (7 bases). The CDR3 extends over 17 amino acids. From germline, CDR1 is MDHEN and CDR2 SYDVKM. V was pared by 6 bases and J by 0 bases, with 18 bases between. CDR3 sequence (DNA): TGTGCCAGCAGCCTCGGAGGGGGGGAAAGCTCCTACAATGAGCAGTTCTTC. Translating gives CASSLGGGESSYNEQFF.

This sequence joins TRBV10-3 and TRBJ1-2, with TRBD1 identical over 7 bases. CDR3 size: 12 residues. Looked up from germline, CDR1 is ENHRY and CDR2 is SYGVKD. V was clipped by 6 bases and J by 12 bases; unmatched bases: 10. The CDR3 here is CAIRSQGGYHTF. CDR3 coding DNA: TGTGCCATCAGAAGTCAGGGGGGCTACCACACCTTC.

The rearrangement uses TRBV7-2 and TRBJ2-1, with TRBD2 matching over 11 bases. The V and J ends lost 5 bases and 6 bases, in that order; junction bases with no gene match: 6. CDR3 length: 15 amino acids. Germline V gene lookup returns CDR1 SGHTA and CDR2 FQGNSA. CDR3 region: CASSPPGLAGNEQFF. The CDR3 DNA is TGTGCCAGCAGCCCCCCCGGACTAGCGGGCAATGAGCAGTTCTTC.

A single count supports this clone. The chain joins TRBV4-1 to TRBJ2-2, with 7 positions matching TRBD1. J gave up 1 base and V 3 bases, and 5 bases lay outside the gene matches. The CDR3 has 16 residues. Germline lookup yields CDR1 MGHRA and CDR2 YSYEKL. The CDR3 DNA follows: TGCGCCAGCAGCCAGGGACAGCTACTGAACACCGGGGAGCTGTTTTTT. Translating gives CASSQGQLLNTGELFF.

The gene calls are TRBV15 and TRBJ1-2, with TRBD1 matching over 7 bases. Germline V lookup: CDR1 LNHNV, CDR2 YYDKDF (reference sequence). This CDR3 is built from 16 residues. V shed 1 base and J 3 bases; nucleotides not matched to a gene: 8. As DNA, the CDR3 is TGTGCCACCAGCAGAGTCGACCTCGGGACAGACTATGGCTACACCTTC. Translation gives CATSRVDLGTDYGYTF.

The J gene is TRBJ2-2, the V gene TRBV19, with 7 bases aligning to TRBD2. With V trimmed by 7 bases and J by 1 base, 3 bases remained unmatched. This CDR3 comprises 14 residues. CDR1 LNHDA and CDR2 SQIVND come from the germline V gene (reference sequence). CDR3 DNA sequence: TGTGCCAGTAAAGGGACTATGAACACCGGGGAGCTGTTTTTT. Translated: CASKGTMNTGELFF.

The rearrangement joins TRBV20-1 to TRBJ1-2; D might be TRBD1 (5 bases). V lost 7 bases, J lost 8 bases, and 14 bases lay in between. The CDR3 is 11 residues long. Germline V gives CDR1 DFQATT, CDR2 SNEGSKA (reference sequence). CDR3 region: CSVPDRGGYTF. The CDR3 nucleotides are TGCAGTGTCCCCGACCGGGGCGGCTACACCTTC.

The genes are TRBV27 and TRBJ1-6; TRBD1 matches at 8 bases. V lost 2 bases and J lost 7; bases outside the gene matches: 7. The CDR3 runs to 16 residues. Germline assignment: CDR1 MNHEY and CDR2 SMNVEV (reference sequence). The CDR3 protein is CASSLKGQGNNSPLHF. The CDR3 nucleotides read TGTGCCAGCAGTTTAAAAGGACAGGGAAACAATTCACCCCTCCACTTT.

V gene TRBV7-9 combines with J gene TRBJ2-1; D perhaps matches TRBD2 (6 bases). This CDR3 contains 15 residues. CDR1 is SEHNR, CDR2 FQNEAQ, per germline (reference sequence). V lost 2 bases, J lost 5 bases, and 13 bases lay in between. Written as DNA, the CDR3 is TGTGCCAGCAGCTTAATAACTAGCCGACACAATGAGCAGTTCTTC. Its protein is CASSLITSRHNEQFF. The whole variable domain, remainder taken from reference TRBV7-9 and TRBJ2-1, is DTGVSQNPRHKITKRGQNVTFRCDPISEHNRLYWYRQTLGQGPEFLTYFQNEAQLEKSRLLSDRFSAERPKGSFSTLEIQRTEQGDSAMYLCASSLITSRHNEQFFGPGTRLTVL.

J is TRBJ2-7 and V is TRBV10-3; D not resolved. The V and J ends lost 1 base and 5 bases respectively, with 9 bases between them. CDR1 and CDR2 (germline): ENHRY, SYGVKD. The CDR3 has 13 residues. The CDR3 reads CAISEFQGHEQYF. CDR3 DNA: TGTGCCATCAGTGAGTTCCAAGGCCACGAGCAGTACTTC.

V and J are TRBV6-6 and TRBJ2-1; TRBD1 agrees at 8 bases. Germline trimming cut 7 bases from V and 9 bases from J; bases unmatched to any gene: 14. CDR3 size: 15 residues. Per the germline V gene, CDR1 is MNHNY and CDR2 is SVGAGI (reference sequence). DNA of the CDR3: TGTGCCAGCACCTCCCCCGACAGGGGCGGACTTGAGCAGTTCTTC. Encoded protein: CASTSPDRGGLEQFF.

This clone came up once. CDR3 DNA sequence: TGTGCCAGCTCACCGATTCTGGCGGGACAGGGAGAAACTGAAGCTTTCTTT. This translates into CASSPILAGQGETEAFF. V usage is TRBV18 and J usage is TRBJ1-1; TRBD1 agrees at 9 bases. The trim removed 3 bases at V and 5 bases at J, leaving 13 bases unmatched. The CDR3 loop spans 17 amino acids. The germline gives CDR1 KGHSH, CDR2 LQKENI.

This clone came up a few times. The chain links TRBV4-2 to TRBJ1-2, with TRBD1 as a possible D gene (5 bases). The CDR3 is 18 amino acids. The germline gives CDR1 LGHNA, CDR2 YNFKEQ. Trimming left V 0 bases short and J 4 bases short, with 21 bases between. The CDR3 sequence is CASSQDLGTPILSYGYTF. The CDR3 bases are TGTGCCAGCAGCCAAGATTTGGGGACTCCGATATTAAGCTATGGCTACACCTTC.

The chain recombines TRBV5-1 with TRBJ1-2; D is unresolved. Trimming took off 0 bases at V and 5 bases at J, with 8 bases between the two ends. CDR1 SGHRS and CDR2 YFSETQ come from the germline V gene. The CDR3 has 13 residues. The CDR3 protein is CASSLAEPYGYTF. CDR3 nucleotide sequence: TGCGCCAGCAGCTTGGCTGAACCGTATGGCTACACCTTC.